This is a list of T cell receptor beta chains from one sample in a study of shared clonotypes between healthy human individuals. The method was immunoSEQ multiplex PCR; TCRdb's version includes in-frame clones alone and lacks a portion of them. The sample has about 2.4 million clones, under 95% seen once. Material: naive CD4+ T cells from PBMCs. These receptors were obtained from a young man in good health. Some clones in this sample may be carry-over from other donors' samples. Each CDR3 is given with its conserved first and last residue. The order of the fields is D gene, V gene, clone size, J gene, CDR3 protein, CDR3 DNA. A D gene is named only where the DNA matches it firmly. Clone size is given for some rows only: seen once, a few or many times, or a class if the clone is expanded.

.	TRBV19	.	TRBJ2-2	CASRFGARLGELFF	TGTGCCAGTCGGTTCGGGGCCCGGTTGGGGGAGCTGTTTTTT
TRBD1	TRBV30	few	TRBJ1-1	CAWVRDRVTEAFF	TGTGCCTGGGTCCGGGACAGGGTAACTGAAGCTTTCTTT
.	TRBV5-4	.	TRBJ2-7	CASSLERGSYEQYF	TGTGCCAGCAGCTTAGAGAGAGGCTCCTACGAGCAGTACTTC
.	TRBV6-6	once	TRBJ2-2	CASSYFGLAITGELFF	TGTGCCAGCAGTTACTTCGGGCTAGCGATCACCGGGGAGCTGTTTTTT
.	TRBV6-5	.	TRBJ2-2	CASSYWGSRTGELFF	TGTGCCAGCAGTTACTGGGGGAGTAGGACCGGGGAGCTGTTTTTT
.	TRBV28	.	TRBJ1-4	CASSLTSPNEKLFF	TGTGCCAGCAGTTTAACATCGCCTAATGAAAAACTGTTTTTT
.	TRBV14	.	TRBJ2-7	CASSHAGPYEQYF	TGTGCCAGCAGCCACGCAGGCCCCTACGAGCAGTACTTC
.	TRBV29-1	.	TRBJ2-1	CSVEGTRDNEQFF	TGCAGCGTTGAGGGTACCCGAGACAATGAGCAGTTCTTC
.	TRBV5-6	.	TRBJ2-5	CASSLSGSETQYF	TGTGCCAGCAGCTTGTCTGGGTCAGAGACCCAGTACTTC
.	TRBV4-1	.	TRBJ1-1	CASSQDHRVVTEAFF	TGCGCCAGCAGCCAAGATCACCGGGTAGTTACTGAAGCTTTCTTT
.	TRBV28	.	TRBJ2-1	CASSPPGTPREQFF	TGTGCCAGCAGTCCCCCCGGGACCCCGCGAGAGCAGTTCTTC
.	TRBV18	.	TRBJ1-2	CASSPLLNYGYTF	TGTGCCAGCTCACCACTGCTTAACTATGGCTACACCTTC
TRBD1	TRBV11-2	.	TRBJ2-3	CASGQGADTQYF	TGTGCCAGCGGACAGGGGGCAGATACGCAGTATTTT
.	TRBV18	.	TRBJ1-1	CASSQAGGEGGTEAFF	TGTGCCAGCTCACAAGCGGGGGGCGAAGGTGGCACTGAAGCTTTCTTT
TRBD1	TRBV6-5	once	TRBJ1-5	CASSYDRVKGQPQHF	TGTGCCAGCAGTTACGACAGGGTAAAAGGGCAGCCCCAGCATTTT
TRBD2	TRBV4-1	.	TRBJ2-7	CASSPRTSGISSYEQYF	TGCGCCAGCAGCCCTAGGACTAGCGGGATCTCCTCCTACGAGCAGTACTTC
.	TRBV19	.	TRBJ2-7	CASSSMGREQYF	TGTGCCAGTAGTTCCATGGGTCGAGAGCAGTACTTC
.	TRBV28	.	TRBJ2-4	CASSLWGLKIAKNIQYF	TGTGCCAGCAGTTTATGGGGGCTGAAGATAGCCAAAAACATTCAGTACTTC
.	TRBV11-2	.	TRBJ1-1	CASSLGGGWRTEAFF	TGTGCCAGCAGCTTAGGGGGAGGGTGGCGCACTGAAGCTTTCTTT
.	TRBV6-5	.	TRBJ2-5	CASSYSPGETQYF	TGTGCCAGCAGTTACTCCCCCGGAGAGACCCAGTACTTC
.	TRBV5-6	.	TRBJ1-5	CASSKQGYQPQHF	TGTGCCAGCAGCAAACAGGGATATCAGCCCCAGCATTTT
.	TRBV7-6	.	TRBJ1-3	CASSPTGLGNTIYF	TGTGCCAGCAGCCCCACAGGGTTAGGAAACACCATATATTTT
.	TRBV4-1	once	TRBJ2-7	CASSQGSGTPYEQYF	TGCGCCAGCAGCCAGGGAAGCGGAACCCCTTACGAGCAGTACTTC
.	TRBV30	.	TRBJ2-5	CAWSVGHRERETQYF	TGTGCCTGGAGTGTAGGGCACAGGGAACGAGAGACCCAGTACTTC
TRBD2	TRBV11-3	.	TRBJ2-5	CASSSRTSAQETQYF	TGTGCCAGCAGCTCCCGCACTAGCGCCCAAGAGACCCAGTACTTC
.	TRBV28	.	TRBJ1-5	CASGGTQPQHF	TGTGCCAGCGGCGGGACTCAGCCCCAGCATTTT
.	TRBV30	.	TRBJ1-6	CAWRPRDKESSPLHF	TGTGCCTGGAGACCCCGGGACAAAGAATCTTCACCCCTCCACTTT
.	TRBV30	.	TRBJ2-5	CAWSPEVETQYF	TGTGCCTGGAGCCCCGAGGTCGAGACCCAGTACTTC
.	TRBV15	.	TRBJ2-3	CATSRDLDTQYF	TGTGCCACCAGCAGAGATCTGGATACGCAGTATTTT
.	TRBV29-1	few	TRBJ1-2	CSVERQGGGYTF	TGCAGCGTTGAACGGCAGGGAGGTGGCTACACCTTC
.	TRBV6-6	.	TRBJ1-5	CASSDQDNQPQHF	TGTGCCAGCAGTGACCAAGACAATCAGCCCCAGCATTTT
TRBD2	TRBV7-3	.	TRBJ2-7	CASSLTGGGSSYEQYF	TGTGCCAGCAGCTTAACTGGTGGCGGGAGTTCATACGAGCAGTACTTC
TRBD2	TRBV9	.	TRBJ2-2	CASSGPGLAGRGSGELFF	TGTGCCAGCAGTGGACCGGGACTAGCGGGACGAGGGTCCGGGGAGCTGTTTTTT
.	TRBV7-2	once	TRBJ1-2	CASSSVTGTYYGYTF	TGTGCCAGCAGCTCTGTCACGGGAACGTATTATGGCTACACCTTC
.	TRBV28	.	TRBJ2-1	CASSFHGGSVNEQFF	TGTGCCAGCAGTTTTCATGGAGGTTCCGTCAATGAGCAGTTCTTC
.	TRBV6-1	.	TRBJ2-7	CASTLSYEQYF	TGTGCCAGCACCCTCTCCTACGAGCAGTACTTC
.	TRBV28	.	TRBJ1-5	CASSPRRPGNQPQHF	TGTGCCAGCAGCCCCAGGCGGCCAGGCAATCAGCCCCAGCATTTT
TRBD2	TRBV15	.	TRBJ2-3	CATSRGSPGDTQYF	TGTGCCACCAGCCGCGGGAGTCCTGGAGATACGCAGTATTTT
TRBD1	TRBV5-1	.	TRBJ2-5	CASSIGTDQETQYF	TGCGCCAGCAGCATAGGGACAGATCAAGAGACCCAGTACTTC
.	TRBV11-2	.	TRBJ2-5	CASSVSGWGETQYF	TGTGCCAGCAGCGTCTCCGGGTGGGGAGAGACCCAGTACTTC
TRBD2	TRBV27	.	TRBJ2-1	CASGTSGNNEQFF	TGTGCCAGCGGGACTAGCGGAAACAATGAGCAGTTCTTC
.	TRBV29-1	.	TRBJ2-3	CSVRLALTDTQYF	TGCAGCGTTCGGCTAGCCCTGACAGATACGCAGTATTTT
TRBD1	TRBV15	.	TRBJ1-2	CATSSALSDRENHYGYTF	TGTGCCACCAGCAGTGCCCTTTCGGACAGGGAAAATCACTATGGCTACACCTTC
.	TRBV6-5	.	TRBJ2-2	CASSYRGTGELFF	TGTGCCAGCAGTTACAGGGGAACCGGGGAGCTGTTTTTT
TRBD2	TRBV5-1	.	TRBJ2-7	CASSLGGLAGNYEQYF	TGCGCCAGCAGCTTGGGGGGACTAGCGGGGAACTACGAGCAGTACTTC
TRBD2	TRBV11-2	.	TRBJ2-1	CASGLAGVENEQFF	TGTGCCTCGGGACTAGCGGGAGTGGAGAATGAGCAGTTCTTC
.	TRBV13	once	TRBJ2-5	CASSSNREETQYF	TGTGCCAGCAGCTCTAACAGGGAAGAGACCCAGTACTTC